This T cell receptor (beta chain) was obtained from a study of blood T cell repertoires in COVID-19 (dated by TCRdb to between 2020 and 2021). Study-level background: Samples from collaborators originated in the United States, Italy and Spain and spanned both the acute and convalescent phases of COVID-19. The material from the prospective study consisted of cDNA or gDNA derived from T cells, B-cell-depleted T cells, or PBMCs. The dataset comprised deeply sampled blood TCRbeta repertoires from subjects exposed to, actively infected with, or recovered from COVID-19. A freely available public database, intended as a resource for researchers studying the immune response to SARS-CoV-2, is where the repertoires were released. Samples were obtained from the ongoing ImmuneRACE study (first 160 participants) and from about 1,300 subjects provided by 6 global collaborators. A de-identified subject ID, COVID-19 status, age in years and sex were almost always included in the sample metadata. HLA class I and class II types, where available, came from metadata supplied by the sample provider rather than from assay-based typing. General findings and caveats noted by the study authors: The amount of clinical and demographic metadata varied by source and participant and was provided uncurated.

TCRbeta CDR3 regions were amplified from genomic DNA by means of the immunoSEQ Assay, a bias-controlled multiplex PCR. Turning to the authors' computational methods: The number of nucleated cells in each sample was estimated by amplification of reference gene primers within the assay. Sequence reads were collapsed and filtered to measure the absolute abundance of every unique TCRbeta CDR3 rearrangement. For each sample, productive Simpson clonality was calculated as the square root of Simpson's diversity index across productive rearrangements. Not all clones reach the TCRdb copy of this immuneACCESS table, which keeps in-frame sequences only. Checked studies attribute under half of the gap to unresolved V genes and leave the rest unexplained. V, J and clone size reflect that table, while D and trimming were determined from the DNA. This sample holds some 200,000 clones; around 89% were observed only once. The ten largest clones capture 7.5% to 10% of the sample.

Enrolling through a virtual design, the prospective study's participants ranged in age from roughly 18 to 90 years and lived across some 23 United States geographic areas. In the prospective study, participants were assigned to cohorts based on the clinical history participants reported in a screening survey and a study questionnaire. ImmuneRACE Cohort 3 recovered participants were defined by two consecutive negative NP/OP PCR tests, healthcare professional clearance, or symptom resolution. Mobile phlebotomists in the prospective study collected whole blood, serum and a nasopharyngeal or oropharyngeal swab from every participant. Participants in the prospective study had the option to provide additional blood draws and questionnaires over an approximately two-month period. Before DNA extraction, blood samples from the prospective study were shipped at room temperature or frozen. Concerning this clone itself: The antigen it binds to is not known. One base away there is no much larger clone; base qualities are not given.

This receptor was obtained from a woman aged 18-30 years who had recovered from COVID-19. Material: PBMCs or T cells enriched from blood (not recorded which).

The bases read TGTGCCAGCAGTTCGATGACTAGCGGCGAAGAGACCCAGTACTTC. Its product reads: CASSSMTSGEETQYF. In this chain, TRBV11-2 is recombined with TRBJ2-5; TRBD2 agrees with 9 junctional bases. The germline V gene encodes CDR1 SGHAT and CDR2 FQNNGV. Trimmed from V: 6 bases; trimmed from J: 3 bases; junction bases lacking a gene match: 8. Counted from cysteine to phenylalanine, this CDR3 has 15 amino acids. Only the CDR3 portion is preserved as DNA: 45 bases, with reading frame beginning at the first base.